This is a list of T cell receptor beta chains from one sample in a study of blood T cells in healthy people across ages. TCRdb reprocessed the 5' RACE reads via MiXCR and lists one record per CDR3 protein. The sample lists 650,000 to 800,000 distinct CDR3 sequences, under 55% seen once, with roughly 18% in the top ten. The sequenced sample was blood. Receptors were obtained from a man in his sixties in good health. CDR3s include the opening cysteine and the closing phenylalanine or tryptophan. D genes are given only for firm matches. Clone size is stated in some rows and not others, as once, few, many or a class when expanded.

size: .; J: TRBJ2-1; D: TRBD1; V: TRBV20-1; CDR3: CSATQGVEQFF; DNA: TGCAGTGCCACACAGGGGGTTGAGCAGTTCTTC
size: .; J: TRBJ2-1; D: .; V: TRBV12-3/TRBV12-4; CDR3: CASARVREQFF; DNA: TGTGCCAGCGCCCGAGTACGTGAGCAGTTCTTC
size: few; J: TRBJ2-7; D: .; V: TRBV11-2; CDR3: CASSSWEAPAEQYF; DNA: TGTGCCAGCAGCTCTTGGGAGGCCCCGGCGGAGCAGTACTTC
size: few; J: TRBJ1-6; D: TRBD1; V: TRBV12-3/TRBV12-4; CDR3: CASSFTGTGYSPLHF; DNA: TGTGCCAGCAGTTTTACCGGGACAGGATATTCACCCCTCCACTTT
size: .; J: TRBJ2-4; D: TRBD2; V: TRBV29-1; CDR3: CSVLGLAGDYEHYF; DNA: TGCAGCGTCCTTGGACTAGCGGGGGATTACGAGCACTACTTC
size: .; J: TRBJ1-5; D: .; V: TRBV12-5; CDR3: CASGPSQGGQPQHF; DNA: TGTGCTAGTGGTCCTTCCCAGGGTGGTCAGCCCCAGCATTTT
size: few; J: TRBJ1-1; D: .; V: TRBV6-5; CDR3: CASSYSIGGEAFF; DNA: TGTGCCAGCAGTTACTCCATTGGGGGTGAAGCTTTCTTT
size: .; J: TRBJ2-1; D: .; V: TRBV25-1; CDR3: CASSERNEQFF; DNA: TGTGCCAGCAGTGAAAGAAATGAGCAGTTCTTC
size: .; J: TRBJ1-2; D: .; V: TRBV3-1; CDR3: CASSQGRLNYGYTF; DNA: TGTGCCAGCAGCCAAGGGAGGCTCAACTATGGCTACACCTTC
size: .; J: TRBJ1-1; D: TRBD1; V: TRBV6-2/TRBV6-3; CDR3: CASSYRRQGTEAFF; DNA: TGTGCCAGCAGTTATCGCAGACAGGGGACTGAAGCTTTCTTT
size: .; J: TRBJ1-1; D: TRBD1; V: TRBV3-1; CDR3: CASSLGDRGMNTEAFF; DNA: TGTGCCAGCAGCCTCGGGGACAGGGGAATGAACACTGAAGCTTTCTTT
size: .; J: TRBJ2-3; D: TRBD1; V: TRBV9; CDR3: CASSVAPQGAGTDTQYF; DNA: TGTGCCAGCAGCGTAGCTCCACAGGGGGCGGGCACAGATACGCAGTATTTT
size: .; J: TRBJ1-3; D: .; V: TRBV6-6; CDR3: CASGNPGPGNTIYF; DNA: TGTGCCAGCGGAAATCCTGGGCCTGGAAACACCATATATTTT
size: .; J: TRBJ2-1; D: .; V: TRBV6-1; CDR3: CASSGYGDEQFF; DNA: TGTGCCAGCAGTGGTTATGGGGATGAGCAGTTCTTC
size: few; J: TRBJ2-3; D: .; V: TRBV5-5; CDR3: CASSDWDLKGHTQYF; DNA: TGTGCCAGCAGCGATTGGGACCTCAAAGGTCATACGCAGTATTTT
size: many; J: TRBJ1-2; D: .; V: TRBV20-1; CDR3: CSAKGGTGANYGYTF; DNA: TGCAGTGCCAAAGGGGGAACAGGCGCTAACTATGGCTACACCTTC
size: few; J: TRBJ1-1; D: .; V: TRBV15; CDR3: CATSRDKGQLNTEAFF; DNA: TGTGCCACCAGCAGAGATAAGGGCCAGCTGAACACTGAAGCTTTCTTT
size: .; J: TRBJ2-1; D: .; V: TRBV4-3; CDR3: CASSPSRGSRGYNEQFF; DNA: TGCGCCAGCAGCCCTAGTCGGGGTAGCAGGGGCTACAATGAGCAGTTCTTC
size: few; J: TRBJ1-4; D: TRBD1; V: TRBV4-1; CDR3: CASSQDLGGFNEKLFF; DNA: TGCGCCAGCAGCCAAGATTTAGGGGGCTTTAATGAAAAACTGTTTTTT
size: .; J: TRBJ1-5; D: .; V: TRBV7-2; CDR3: CASSPREDGNQPQHF; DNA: TGTGCCAGCAGCCCCCGGGAGGACGGCAATCAGCCCCAGCATTTT
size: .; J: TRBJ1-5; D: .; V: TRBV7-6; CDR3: CASSLGPQVNQPQHF; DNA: TGTGCCAGCAGCTTAGGCCCGCAGGTCAATCAGCCCCAGCATTTT
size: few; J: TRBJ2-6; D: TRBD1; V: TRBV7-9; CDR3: CASPGTGDDSGANVLTF; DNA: TGTGCCAGTCCTGGGACAGGGGATGATTCTGGGGCCAACGTCCTGACTTTC
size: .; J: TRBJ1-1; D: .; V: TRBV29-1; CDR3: CSVESGRDTEAFF; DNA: TGCAGCGTTGAATCAGGGCGGGACACTGAAGCTTTCTTT
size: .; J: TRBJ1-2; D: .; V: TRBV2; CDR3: CASSGESASYTF; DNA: TGTGCCAGCAGTGGGGAGTCTGCGAGCTACACCTTC
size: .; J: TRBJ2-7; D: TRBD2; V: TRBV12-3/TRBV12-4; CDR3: CASSFLPGLRTGGKQYF; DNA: TGTGCCAGCAGTTTCCTCCCCGGACTTCGAACCGGGGGGAAGCAGTACTTC
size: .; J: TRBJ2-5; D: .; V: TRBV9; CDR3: CASSVGYQRAQYF; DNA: TGTGCCAGCAGCGTAGGGTACCAGAGGGCCCAGTACTTC
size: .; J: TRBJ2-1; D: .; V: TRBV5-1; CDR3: CASSMPGAYNEQFF; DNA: TGCGCCAGCAGCATGCCGGGAGCCTACAATGAGCAGTTCTTC
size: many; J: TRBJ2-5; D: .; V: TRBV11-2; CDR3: CASSLGQTQTQYF; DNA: TGTGCCAGCAGCTTAGGGCAGACCCAGACCCAGTACTTC
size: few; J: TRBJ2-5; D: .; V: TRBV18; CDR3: CASSPAVQETQYF; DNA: TGTGCCAGCTCACCAGCGGTTCAAGAGACCCAGTACTTC
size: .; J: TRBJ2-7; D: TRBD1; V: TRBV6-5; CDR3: CASSPDRQTYEQYF; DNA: TGTGCCAGCAGCCCGGACAGGCAAACCTACGAGCAGTACTTC
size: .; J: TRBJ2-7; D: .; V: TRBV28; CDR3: CASSLLKGRYEQYF; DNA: TGTGCCAGCAGTTTGTTAAAGGGGAGGTACGAGCAGTACTTC
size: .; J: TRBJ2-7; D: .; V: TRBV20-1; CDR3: CSATGLVKRGSYEQYF; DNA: TGCAGTGCTACAGGACTAGTGAAAAGGGGGTCCTACGAGCAGTACTTC
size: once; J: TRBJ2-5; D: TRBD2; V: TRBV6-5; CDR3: CATTATGGHQETQYF; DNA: TGTGCCACTACTGCAACGGGGGGGCACCAAGAGACCCAGTACTTC
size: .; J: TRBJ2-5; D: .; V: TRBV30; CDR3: CAWGRRYQETQNF; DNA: TGTGCCTGGGGACGTCGGTACCAAGAGACCCAGAACTTC
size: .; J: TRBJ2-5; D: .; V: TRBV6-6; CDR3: CASRVKGGLETQYF; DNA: TGTGCCAGCAGGGTGAAAGGGGGATTAGAGACCCAGTACTTC
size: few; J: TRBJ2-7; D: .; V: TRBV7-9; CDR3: CASSLAGGSDEQYF; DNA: TGTGCCAGCAGCTTAGCAGGGGGTTCGGACGAGCAGTACTTC
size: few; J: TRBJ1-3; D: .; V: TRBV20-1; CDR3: CSARAFSGNTIYF; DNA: TGCAGTGCTAGAGCTTTCTCTGGAAACACCATATATTTT
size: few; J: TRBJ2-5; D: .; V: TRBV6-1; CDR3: CASSETRTAGTQYF; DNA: TGTGCCAGCAGTGAAACCCGCACAGCTGGGACCCAGTACTTC
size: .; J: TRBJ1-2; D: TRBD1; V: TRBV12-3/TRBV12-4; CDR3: CASSFGQGYSGYTF; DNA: TGTGCCAGCAGTTTTGGACAGGGTTATTCCGGCTACACCTTC
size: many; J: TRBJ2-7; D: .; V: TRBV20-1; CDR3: CSASGVPFGHEQYF; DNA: TGCAGTGCTTCCGGGGTCCCGTTTGGCCACGAGCAGTACTTC
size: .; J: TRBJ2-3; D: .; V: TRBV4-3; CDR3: CASSSQTGPTDTQYF; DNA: TGCGCCAGCAGCTCACAGACAGGTCCCACAGATACGCAGTATTTT
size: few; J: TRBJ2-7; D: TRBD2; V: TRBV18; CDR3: CASSPSSGLYEQYF; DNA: TGTGCCAGCTCACCGTCTAGCGGACTCTACGAGCAGTACTTC
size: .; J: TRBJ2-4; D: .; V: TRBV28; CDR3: CASRPGFGGIQYF; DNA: TGTGCCAGCCGCCCAGGTTTTGGCGGCATTCAGTACTTC
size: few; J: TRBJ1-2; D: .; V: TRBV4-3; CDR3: CASSQKSVGPGNYGYTF; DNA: TGCGCCAGCAGCCAAAAATCTGTGGGGCCAGGGAACTATGGCTACACCTTC
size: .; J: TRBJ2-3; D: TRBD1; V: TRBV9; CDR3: CASSVDGTDSTDTQYF; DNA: TGTGCCAGCAGCGTAGATGGGACAGATAGCACAGATACGCAGTATTTT
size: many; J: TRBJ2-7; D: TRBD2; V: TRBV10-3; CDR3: CAISESNIGTRYEQYF; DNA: TGTGCCATCAGTGAGTCGAATATAGGGACTAGATACGAGCAGTACTTC
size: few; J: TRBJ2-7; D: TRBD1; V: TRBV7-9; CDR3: CASSPGTGVLYEQYF; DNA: TGTGCCAGCAGCCCCGGGACAGGAGTTCTCTACGAGCAGTACTTC
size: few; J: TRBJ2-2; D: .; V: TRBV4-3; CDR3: CASSQRPSGAGTGELFF; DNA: TGCGCCAGCAGCCAGAGGCCGTCGGGGGCAGGTACCGGGGAGCTGTTTTTT
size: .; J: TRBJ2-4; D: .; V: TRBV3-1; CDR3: CASSQLGIQYF; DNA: TGTGCCAGCAGCCAACTCGGCATTCAGTACTTC
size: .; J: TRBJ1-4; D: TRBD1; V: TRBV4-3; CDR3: CASSPRTGATNETLFF; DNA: TGCGCCAGCAGCCCAAGGACAGGTGCAACTAATGAAACACTGTTTTTT
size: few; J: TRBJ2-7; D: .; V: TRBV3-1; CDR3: CASSQVAGVEQYF; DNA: TGTGCCAGCAGCCAAGTTGCAGGGGTCGAGCAGTACTTC
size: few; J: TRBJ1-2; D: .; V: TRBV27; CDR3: CASSVGGLNYGYTF; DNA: TGTGCCAGCAGTGTGGGGGGTTTAAACTATGGCTACACCTTC
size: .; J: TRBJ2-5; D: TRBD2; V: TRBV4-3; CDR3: CASSQDGLAGGHNEQYF; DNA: TGCGCCAGCAGCCAAGATGGGCTAGCGGGGGGGCACAATGAGCAGTACTTC